This T cell receptor beta chain was identified in a study of breast tumors, draining lymph nodes, adjacent tissues (dated by TCRdb to between 2015 and 2016). Some background on the complete study: TCR beta repertoires were compared across tumor, adjacent nontumor tissue and axillary lymph nodes obtained from breast cancer patients. The study was designed to assess the relationships and possible T-cell exchange between tumor, surrounding tissue and draining lymph node repertoires in human breast cancer. Overall study results and their limits: The conclusion that tumor T cells originate in lymph nodes was framed as consistent with a hypothesis rather than directly demonstrated. T-cell repertoire diversity in tumors was found to be lower than in lymph nodes but higher than in nontumor tissue, and preferential V and J gene usage was observed. In luminal-like breast cancer, tumor and nontumor tissue repertoires resembled each other significantly more than in basal-like breast cancer. A scenario in which most tumor T cells derive from the lymph node and then expand within tumor tissue was judged to be consistent with the data.

The lymph node samples were taken from the axillary draining lymph nodes of breast cancer patients. Taken from cysteine to phenylalanine, the CDR3 has 15 residues. Kept here is only the CDR3 DNA, which spans 45 bases and is read in frame from base 1. Cut back by 6 bases and 2 bases, the V and J ends lie 16 bases apart. Per the germline V gene, SGDLS is the CDR1 and YYNGEE is the CDR2. Sequencing was carried out with an Illumina HiSeq 2000. TCR beta chain libraries were generated by multiplex PCR amplification. The amplified TCR beta chain products were analyzed by high-throughput sequencing. The raw public data were reprocessed by TCRdb itself: fastp quality trimming at Q25, MiXCR clonotype calling, in-frame beta chains only. Rows merge per CDR3 protein into single entries with the most common DNA and genes. This sample gives under 85,000 distinct CDR3 sequences in total; approximately 19% of them show up just once. The leading ten clones occupy about 2.2% of the sample.

This clonotype has a count of ten or more. Its antigen is still unknown. It has no much larger one-base neighbor in the sample; base qualities were not kept. The V and J genes are TRBV9 and TRBJ2-3; no confident D gene assignment can be made. This sequence was found in a female donor with breast cancer. Some clones in this sample may be carry-over from other donors' samples. The sequencing input was axillary lymph node tissue. The CDR3 reads CASTLLSSDTDTQYF. The DNA sequence follows: TGTGCCAGCACCCTACTAAGCTCCGACACAGATACGCAGTATTTT.